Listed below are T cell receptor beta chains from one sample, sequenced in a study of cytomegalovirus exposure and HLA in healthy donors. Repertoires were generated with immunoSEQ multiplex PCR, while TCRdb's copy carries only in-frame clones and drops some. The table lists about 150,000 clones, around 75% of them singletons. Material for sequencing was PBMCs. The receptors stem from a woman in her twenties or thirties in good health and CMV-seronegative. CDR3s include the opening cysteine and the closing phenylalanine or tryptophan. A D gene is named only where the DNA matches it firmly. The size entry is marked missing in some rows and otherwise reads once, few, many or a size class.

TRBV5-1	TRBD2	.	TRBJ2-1	CASRGGSGGEQFF	TGCGCCAGCAGGGGAGGGAGCGGGGGTGAGCAGTTCTTC
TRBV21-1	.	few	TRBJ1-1	CASSIPTGGTEAFF	TGTGCCAGCAGCATCCCAACAGGGGGCACTGAAGCTTTCTTT
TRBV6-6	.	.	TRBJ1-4	CASMKSTTNEKLFF	TGTGCCAGCATGAAGTCTACAACTAATGAAAAACTGTTTTTT
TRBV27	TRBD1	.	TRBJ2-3	CASTRTGVGTTDTQYF	TGTGCCAGCACCCGAACAGGGGTGGGGACCACAGATACGCAGTATTTT
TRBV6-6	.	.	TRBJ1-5	CASSSFSGNQPQHF	TGTGCCAGCAGTTCATTTTCAGGCAATCAGCCCCAGCATTTT
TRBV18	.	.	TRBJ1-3	CASSPLATHSGNTIYF	TGTGCCAGCTCACCATTAGCTACACACTCTGGAAACACCATATATTTT
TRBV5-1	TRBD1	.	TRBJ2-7	CASRLSGTDDYEQYF	TGCGCCAGCAGACTATCCGGGACAGATGACTACGAGCAGTACTTC
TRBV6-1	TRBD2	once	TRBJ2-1	CASSDRLAGVSYNEQFF	TGTGCCAGCAGTGACCGACTAGCGGGAGTCTCCTACAATGAGCAGTTCTTC
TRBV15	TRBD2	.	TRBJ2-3	CATSPGGLAFTDTQYF	TGTGCCACCAGCCCAGGGGGACTAGCCTTCACAGATACGCAGTATTTT
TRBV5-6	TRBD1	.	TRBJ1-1	CASSPDRGFSSGSAFF	TGTGCCAGCAGCCCGGACAGGGGTTTTTCATCCGGTTCGGCTTTCTTT
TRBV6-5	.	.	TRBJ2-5	CASSRSPRETQYF	TGTGCCAGCAGTCGCAGCCCCAGGGAGACCCAGTACTTC
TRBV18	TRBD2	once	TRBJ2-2	CASSPPGLGVTGELFF	TGTGCCAGCTCACCTCCGGGACTAGGCGTCACCGGGGAGCTGTTTTTT
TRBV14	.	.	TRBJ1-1	CASSQTDRGNTEAFF	TGTGCCAGCAGCCAAACGGACAGAGGTAACACTGAAGCTTTCTTT
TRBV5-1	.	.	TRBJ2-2	CASSLNGYPRTGELFF	TGCGCCAGCAGCTTGAACGGCTACCCGAGGACCGGGGAGCTGTTTTTT
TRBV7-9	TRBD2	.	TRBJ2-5	CASSTGTRGGETQYF	TGTGCCAGCAGTACCGGGACACGGGGGGGAGAGACCCAGTACTTC
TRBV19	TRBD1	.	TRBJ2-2	CASSILQGKAGELFF	TGTGCCAGTAGTATTCTACAGGGGAAGGCCGGGGAGCTGTTTTTT
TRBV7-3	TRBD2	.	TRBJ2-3	CASSLGSGKYTDTQYF	TGTGCCAGCAGCTTAGGGAGCGGGAAGTATACAGATACGCAGTATTTT
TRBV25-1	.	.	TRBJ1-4	CASSDSNNEKLFF	TGTGCCAGCAGTGATTCTAATAATGAAAAACTGTTTTTT
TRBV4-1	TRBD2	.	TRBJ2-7	CASSQTSEYYEQYF	TGCGCCAGCAGCCAAACTAGCGAATACTACGAGCAGTACTTC
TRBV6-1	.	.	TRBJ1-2	CATSTGAQLDYTF	TGTGCCACTAGTACGGGAGCCCAGTTAGACTACACCTTC
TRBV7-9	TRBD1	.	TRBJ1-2	CASSLVGDSYGYTF	TGTGCCAGCAGCTTAGTAGGGGACAGCTATGGCTACACCTTC
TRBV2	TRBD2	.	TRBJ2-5	CASRGLGTSKQETQYF	TGTGCCAGCAGGGGTCTCGGGACTAGTAAGCAAGAGACCCAGTACTTC
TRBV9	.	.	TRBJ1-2	CASSVAGTYGYTF	TGTGCCAGCAGCGTAGCAGGTACCTATGGCTACACCTTC
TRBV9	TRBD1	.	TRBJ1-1	CASSPRTGEWGKTEAFF	TGTGCCAGCAGCCCACGTACAGGGGAGTGGGGTAAGACTGAAGCTTTCTTT
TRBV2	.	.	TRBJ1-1	CASSGQFNTEAFF	TGTGCCAGCAGTGGACAGTTCAACACTGAAGCTTTCTTT
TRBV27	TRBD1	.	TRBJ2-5	CASSLERTGRSQYF	TGTGCCAGCAGCCTTGAAAGGACAGGGCGCTCCCAGTACTTC